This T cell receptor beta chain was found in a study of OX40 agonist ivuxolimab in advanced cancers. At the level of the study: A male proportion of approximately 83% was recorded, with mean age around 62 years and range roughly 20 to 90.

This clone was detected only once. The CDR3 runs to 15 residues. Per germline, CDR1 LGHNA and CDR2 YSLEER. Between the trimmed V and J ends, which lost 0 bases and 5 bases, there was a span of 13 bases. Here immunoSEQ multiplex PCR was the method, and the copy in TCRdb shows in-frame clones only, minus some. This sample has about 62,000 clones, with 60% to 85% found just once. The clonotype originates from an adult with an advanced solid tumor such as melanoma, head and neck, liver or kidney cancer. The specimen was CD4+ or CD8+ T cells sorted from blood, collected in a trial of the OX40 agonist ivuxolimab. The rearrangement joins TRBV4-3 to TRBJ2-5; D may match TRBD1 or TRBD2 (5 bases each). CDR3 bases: TGCGCCAGCAGCCAAGATCCGAAGGGGACGGAGACCCAGTACTTC. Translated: CASSQDPKGTETQYF.